This T cell receptor (beta chain) stems from a study of Ad26.COV2.S vaccination and SARS-CoV-2 variants. Trimming cost V 0 bases and J 5 bases, with 10 bases left between them. The V gene's germline CDR1 is MGHRA and CDR2 YSYEKL. CDR3 length equals 14 residues. Treatment indicated: over 15 received Ad26.COV2.S at low or high dose, single or two shots; 5 received placebo; per-sample allocation not given. Day 63 after the first injection of vaccine or placebo was the sampling time. Measured with immunoSEQ multiplex PCR; TCRdb has only the in-frame clones, and not every one. The data show about 410,000 clones, roughly nine tenths seen once.

The rearrangement joins TRBV4-1 to TRBJ1-2; the D gene is possibly TRBD1 (6 bases). The receptor was isolated from a person between 18 and 65 years old who received the Ad26.COV2.S COVID-19 vaccine or a placebo. This specimen was peripheral blood, taken in a trial of Ad26.COV2.S vaccine versus placebo. CDR3 nucleotides: TGCGCCAGCAGCCAAGAACAGGGAGATTATGGCTACACCTTC. Translating gives CASSQEQGDYGYTF.